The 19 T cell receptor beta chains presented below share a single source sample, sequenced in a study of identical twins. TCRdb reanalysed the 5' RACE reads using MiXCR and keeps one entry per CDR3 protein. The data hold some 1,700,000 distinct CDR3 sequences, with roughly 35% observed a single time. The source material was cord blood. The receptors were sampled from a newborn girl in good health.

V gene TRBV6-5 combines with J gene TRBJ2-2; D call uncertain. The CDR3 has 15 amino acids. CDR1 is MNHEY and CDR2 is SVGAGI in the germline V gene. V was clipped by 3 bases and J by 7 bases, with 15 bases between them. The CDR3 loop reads CASSYYPSVNGELFF. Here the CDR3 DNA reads TGTGCCAGCAGTTATTACCCGAGCGTTAACGGGGAGCTGTTTTTT.

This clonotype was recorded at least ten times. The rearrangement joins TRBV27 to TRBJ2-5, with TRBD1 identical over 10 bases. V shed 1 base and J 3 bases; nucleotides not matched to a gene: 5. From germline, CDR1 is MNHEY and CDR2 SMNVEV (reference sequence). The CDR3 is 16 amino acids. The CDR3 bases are TGTGCCAGCAGTTTATGGATGGGACAGGGGAAAGAGACCCAGTACTTC. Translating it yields CASSLWMGQGKETQYF.

The CDR3 DNA sequence: TGTGCCAGCAGCGGACAGGCCTCAGATACGCAGTATTTT. Amino acid sequence: CASSGQASDTQYF. The chain recombines TRBV12-3 or TRBV12-4 with TRBJ2-3; 7 bases match TRBD1. The J segment lost 4 bases and the V segment lost 6 bases, leaving 4 bases of the junction unmatched. The CDR3 runs 13 residues.

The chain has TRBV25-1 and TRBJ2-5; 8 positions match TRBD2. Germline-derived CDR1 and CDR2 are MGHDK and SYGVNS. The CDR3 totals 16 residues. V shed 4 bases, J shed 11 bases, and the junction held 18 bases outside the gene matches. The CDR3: CASSVSGTRHYNEQYF. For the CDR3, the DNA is TGTGCCAGCAGTGTGTCCGGGACTAGGCACTACAATGAGCAGTACTTC. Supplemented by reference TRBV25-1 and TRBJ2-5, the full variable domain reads EADIYQTPRYLVIGTGKKITLECSQTMGHDKMYWYQQDPGMELHLIHYSYGVNSTEKGDLSSESTVSRIRTEHFPLTLESARPSHTSQYLCASSVSGTRHYNEQYFGPGTRLLVL.

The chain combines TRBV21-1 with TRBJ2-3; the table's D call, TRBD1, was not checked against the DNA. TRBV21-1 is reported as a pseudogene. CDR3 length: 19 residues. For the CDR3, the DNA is TGTGCCAGCAGCAAACTGGACCCGACAGGGGATACGAGCACAGATACGCAGTATTTT. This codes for CASSKLDPTGDTSTDTQYF.

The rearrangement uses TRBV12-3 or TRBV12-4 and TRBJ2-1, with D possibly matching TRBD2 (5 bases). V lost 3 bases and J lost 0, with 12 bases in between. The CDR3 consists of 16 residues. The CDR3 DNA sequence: TGTGCCAGCAGTTTTGGCCCCCGGGGCTCCTACAATGAGCAGTTCTTC. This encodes CASSFGPRGSYNEQFF.

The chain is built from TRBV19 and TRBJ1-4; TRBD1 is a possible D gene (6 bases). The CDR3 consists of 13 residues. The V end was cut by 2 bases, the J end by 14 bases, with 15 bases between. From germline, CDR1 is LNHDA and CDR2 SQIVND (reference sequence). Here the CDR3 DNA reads TGTGCCAGTAGTATAAGACAGGCCGTGCGTCTGTTTTTT. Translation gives CASSIRQAVRLFF.

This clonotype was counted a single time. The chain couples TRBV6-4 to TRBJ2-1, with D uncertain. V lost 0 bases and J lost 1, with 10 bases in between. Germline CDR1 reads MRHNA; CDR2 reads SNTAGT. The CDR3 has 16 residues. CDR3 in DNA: TGTGCCAGCAGTGACTCGGCCAGAGGATCCTACAATGAGCAGTTCTTC. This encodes CASSDSARGSYNEQFF.

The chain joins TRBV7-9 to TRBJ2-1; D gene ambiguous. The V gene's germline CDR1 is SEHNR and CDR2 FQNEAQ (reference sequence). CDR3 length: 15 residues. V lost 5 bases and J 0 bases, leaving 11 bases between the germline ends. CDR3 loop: CASSPRVVSYNEQFF. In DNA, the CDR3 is TGTGCCAGCAGCCCCCGGGTAGTCTCCTACAATGAGCAGTTCTTC.

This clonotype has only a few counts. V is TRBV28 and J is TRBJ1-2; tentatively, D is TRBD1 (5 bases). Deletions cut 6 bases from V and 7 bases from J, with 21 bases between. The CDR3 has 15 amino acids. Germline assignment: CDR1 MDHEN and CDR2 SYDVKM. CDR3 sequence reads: CASSQQTGPRVGYTF. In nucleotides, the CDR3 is TGTGCCAGCAGCCAGCAAACGGGCCCCAGGGTTGGCTACACCTTC.

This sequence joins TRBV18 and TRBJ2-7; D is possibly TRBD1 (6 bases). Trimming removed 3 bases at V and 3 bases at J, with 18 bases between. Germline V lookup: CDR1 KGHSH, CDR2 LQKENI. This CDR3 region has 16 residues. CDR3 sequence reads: CASSPFPQTGDYEQYF. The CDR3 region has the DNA TGTGCCAGCTCACCCTTTCCCCAGACAGGAGACTACGAGCAGTACTTC. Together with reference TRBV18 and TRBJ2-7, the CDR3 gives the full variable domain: NAGVMQNPRHLVRRRGQEARLRCSPMKGHSHVYWYRQLPEEGLKFMVYLQKENIIDESGMPKERFSAEFPKEGPSILRIQQVVRGDSAAYFCASSPFPQTGDYEQYFGPGTRLTVT.

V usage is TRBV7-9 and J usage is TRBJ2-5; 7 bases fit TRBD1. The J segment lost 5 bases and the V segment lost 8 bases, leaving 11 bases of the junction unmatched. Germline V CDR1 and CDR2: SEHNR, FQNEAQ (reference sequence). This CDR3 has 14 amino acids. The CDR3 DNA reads TGTGCCAGCGGACTTCGGGACAGTCCTGAGACCCAGTACTTC. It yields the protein CASGLRDSPETQYF. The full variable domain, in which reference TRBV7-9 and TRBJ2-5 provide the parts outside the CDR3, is DTGVSQNPRHKITKRGQNVTFRCDPISEHNRLYWYRQTLGQGPEFLTYFQNEAQLEKSRLLSDRFSAERPKGSFSTLEIQRTEQGDSAMYLCASGLRDSPETQYFGPGTRLLVL.

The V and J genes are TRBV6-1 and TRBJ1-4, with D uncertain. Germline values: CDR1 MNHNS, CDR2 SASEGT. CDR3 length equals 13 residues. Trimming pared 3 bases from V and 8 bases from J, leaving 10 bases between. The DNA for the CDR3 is TGTGCCAGCAGTGACATACGAGGGGAAAAACTGTTTTTT. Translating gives CASSDIRGEKLFF.

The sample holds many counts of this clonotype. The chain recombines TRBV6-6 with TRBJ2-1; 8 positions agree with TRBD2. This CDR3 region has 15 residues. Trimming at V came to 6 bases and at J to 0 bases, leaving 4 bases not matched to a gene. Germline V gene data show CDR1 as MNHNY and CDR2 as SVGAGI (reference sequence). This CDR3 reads CASSRTSPSYNEQFF. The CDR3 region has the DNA TGTGCCAGCAGCAGGACTAGCCCCTCCTACAATGAGCAGTTCTTC.

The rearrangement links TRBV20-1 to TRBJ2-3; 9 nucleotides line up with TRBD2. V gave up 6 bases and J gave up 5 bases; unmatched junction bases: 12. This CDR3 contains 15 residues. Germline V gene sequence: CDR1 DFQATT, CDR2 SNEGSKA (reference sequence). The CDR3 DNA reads TGCAGTGCCCCGCATGAGGCGGGGGGGAAAGATACGCAGTATTTT. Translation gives CSAPHEAGGKDTQYF.

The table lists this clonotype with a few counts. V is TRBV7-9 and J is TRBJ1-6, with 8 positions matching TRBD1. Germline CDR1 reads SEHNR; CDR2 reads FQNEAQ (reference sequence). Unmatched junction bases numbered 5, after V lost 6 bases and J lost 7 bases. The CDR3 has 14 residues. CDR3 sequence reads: CASRAGGANSPLHF. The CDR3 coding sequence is TGTGCCAGCAGGGCAGGGGGCGCAAATTCACCCCTCCACTTT.

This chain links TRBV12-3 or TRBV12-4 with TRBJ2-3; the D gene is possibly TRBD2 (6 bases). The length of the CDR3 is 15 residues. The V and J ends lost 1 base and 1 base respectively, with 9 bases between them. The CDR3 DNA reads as TGTGCCAGCAGTTTAGGCGGGAAGGGCACAGATACGCAGTATTTT. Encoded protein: CASSLGGKGTDTQYF.

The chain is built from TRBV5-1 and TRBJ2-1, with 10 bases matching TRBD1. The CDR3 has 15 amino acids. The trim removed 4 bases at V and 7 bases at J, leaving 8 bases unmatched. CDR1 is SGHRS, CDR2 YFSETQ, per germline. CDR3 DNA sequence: TGCGCCAGCAGCCCCCACCGGGACAGGGGTAATGAGCAGTTCTTC. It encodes CASSPHRDRGNEQFF.

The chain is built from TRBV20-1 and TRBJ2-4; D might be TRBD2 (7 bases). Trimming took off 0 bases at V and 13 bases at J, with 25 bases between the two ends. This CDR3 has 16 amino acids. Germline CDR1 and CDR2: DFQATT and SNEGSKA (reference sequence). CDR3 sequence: CSARDPSGGPYNEQYF. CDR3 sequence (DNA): TGCAGTGCTAGAGATCCCTCGGGGGGCCCGTACAATGAGCAGTACTTC.